One and the same sample provided the 27 T cell receptor beta chains below, sequenced in a study of cytomegalovirus exposure and HLA in healthy donors. This PCR relied on a set of 60 Vbeta primers and 13 Jbeta primers. The assay was immunoSEQ multiplex PCR, and TCRdb's table has in-frame clones only and misses some. The sample comprises under 200,000 clones, more than 70% of which are singletons, and more than 0.35% rests with the top ten. Sequencing was carried out using PBMCs. The receptors here all came from a boy aged 2 to 10 in good health and CMV-seronegative.

The chain joins TRBV5-1 to TRBJ2-3; D is undetermined. The V gene lost 0 bases and the J gene lost 0 bases, with 8 bases spanning the gap. Germline V gene sequence: CDR1 SGHRS, CDR2 YFSETQ. This CDR3 has 15 residues. CDR3 loop: CASSLGTPSTDTQYF. As DNA, the CDR3 is TGCGCCAGCAGCTTGGGTACACCGAGCACAGATACGCAGTATTTT.

The chain has TRBV5-1 and TRBJ2-5; D call uncertain. Trimming stripped 4 bases from V and 0 bases from J, with 10 bases between. This CDR3 comprises 14 residues. Germline values: CDR1 SGHRS, CDR2 YFSETQ. The CDR3 nucleotides read TGCGCCAGCAGCCCGACAAGCAACCAAGAGACCCAGTACTTC. This encodes CASSPTSNQETQYF.

The chain joins TRBV28 to TRBJ2-2; perhaps TRBD1 as D (6 bases). The V end lost 8 bases, the J end lost 5 bases, and 15 bases lay between the germline ends. The germline CDR1 and CDR2 sequences are MDHEN and SYDVKM. This CDR3 spans 14 amino acids. CDR3 DNA: TGTGCCAGCTCACCAGGGGTTGGAACCGGGGAGCTGTTTTTT. Residues: CASSPGVGTGELFF. The full variable domain, in which reference TRBV28 and TRBJ2-2 provide the parts outside the CDR3, is DVKVTQSSRYLVKRTGEKVFLECVQDMDHENMFWYRQDPGLGLRLIYFSYDVKMKEKGDIPEGYSVSREKKERFSLILESASTNQTSMYLCASSPGVGTGELFFGEGSRLTVL.

This clone was found once. The chain carries TRBV27 and TRBJ2-2; TRBD1 matches 9 bases. This CDR3 is 18 amino acids long. CDR1 MNHEY and CDR2 SMNVEV come from the germline V gene (reference sequence). J lost 4 bases, V lost 0 bases, and 9 bases had no gene match. CDR3 protein: CASSLSTGGPEITGELFF. The CDR3 DNA follows: TGTGCCAGCAGTTTATCCACAGGGGGCCCGGAAATCACCGGGGAGCTGTTTTTT.

The V call is TRBV11-3, the J call TRBJ2-3; 7 positions agree with TRBD2. J lost 3 bases, V lost 5 bases, and 8 bases had no gene match. The CDR3 extends over 15 amino acids. Looked up from germline, CDR1 is SGHNT and CDR2 is YENEEA. The CDR3 coding sequence is TGTGCCAGCAGCCCACGTCCGGGAGGAACAGATACGCAGTATTTT. It encodes CASSPRPGGTDTQYF.

This chain connects TRBV4-2 to TRBJ2-1, with 13 bases fitting TRBD2. CDR1 and CDR2 from the germline V gene are LGHNA and YNFKEQ. The CDR3 totals 16 residues. Trimming took 1 base from V and 8 from J; bases not matched to a gene: 5. CDR3 protein: CASSQGTSGSDDEQFF. CDR3 bases: TGTGCCAGCAGCCAAGGGACTAGCGGGAGTGACGATGAGCAGTTCTTC.

The CDR3 nucleotides are TGTGCCAGCAGCATAGGATACAGGAGCTCCTATAATTCACCCCTCCACTTT. Translating it yields CASSIGYRSSYNSPLHF. The V call is TRBV5-6, the J call TRBJ1-6, with a weak D call TRBD1 (5 bases). CDR1 is SGHDT and CDR2 is YYEEEE in the germline V gene. V shed 4 bases and J shed 0 bases, with 14 bases lying between them. There are 17 residues in the CDR3.

CDR3 sequence reads: CSVDRGDTEAFF. In DNA form, the CDR3 reads TGCAGCGTCGACAGGGGGGACACTGAAGCTTTCTTT. This rearrangement joins TRBV29-1 to TRBJ1-1, with TRBD1 matching 9 bases. Trimming took 6 bases from V and 3 from J; bases not matched to a gene: 2. This CDR3 has 12 residues. Germline CDR1 reads SQVTM; CDR2 reads ANQGSEA.

This clone was counted between two and nine times. The chain carries TRBV10-1 and TRBJ1-2; D remains ambiguous. The CDR3 has 13 amino acids. Trimming took off 3 bases at V and 4 bases at J, with 9 bases between the two ends. Germline-derived CDR1 and CDR2 are WNHNN and SYGVQD (reference sequence). The CDR3: CASSDSVGYGYTF. CDR3 coding DNA: TGCGCCAGCAGTGACAGCGTCGGCTATGGCTACACCTTC.

V and J are TRBV19 and TRBJ2-3, with a possible D match to TRBD2 (5 bases). The CDR3 spans 14 residues. Trimming removed 3 bases from V and 5 bases from J, with 12 bases in between. Germline lookup yields CDR1 LNHDA and CDR2 SQIVND (reference sequence). CDR3 sequence (DNA): TGTGCCAGTAGTATCGGTTTCCGGGAAGATACGCAGTATTTT. It translates to CASSIGFREDTQYF.

The J gene is TRBJ2-1, the V gene TRBV5-1; maybe TRBD1 (5 bases). Germline V gene lookup returns CDR1 SGHRS and CDR2 YFSETQ. The ends were cut back, 2 bases at V and 0 bases at J, with 12 bases in the middle. The CDR3 sequence is 16 residues long. Here the CDR3 DNA reads TGCGCCAGCAGCTTTTGGGGCGGCACCTCCTACAATGAGCAGTTCTTC. As protein: CASSFWGGTSYNEQFF.

The chain has TRBV19 and TRBJ1-1, with a tentative D call TRBD1 (5 bases). This CDR3 contains 14 residues. Trimming shortened V by 5 bases and J by 1 base, and 11 bases separated the two germline ends. In germline, CDR1 is LNHDA, CDR2 SQIVND (reference sequence). The CDR3 spells CASSSSRENTEAFF. CDR3 DNA sequence: TGTGCCAGTAGTTCCTCCAGGGAGAACACTGAAGCTTTCTTT.

The chain employs TRBV10-3 and TRBJ1-3; D may be TRBD1 (6 bases). Germline CDR1 reads ENHRY; CDR2 reads SYGVKD. The CDR3 runs 16 residues. Trimming cost V 4 bases and J 0 bases, with 13 bases left between them. In nucleotides, the CDR3 is TGTGCCATCAGTGTCAGGGGACCTCTCTCTGGAAACACCATATATTTT. It yields the protein CAISVRGPLSGNTIYF.

The gene calls are TRBV10-1 and TRBJ1-3; 7 nucleotides align to TRBD1. V gave up 3 bases and J gave up 0 bases; unmatched junction bases: 5. Germline V gives CDR1 WNHNN, CDR2 SYGVQD (reference sequence). The CDR3 totals 16 residues. The CDR3 is CASSDETGSSGNTIYF. The CDR3, as DNA: TGCGCCAGCAGTGATGAGACAGGGAGCTCTGGAAACACCATATATTTT.

Here the CDR3 DNA reads TGTGCCAGCAGCTTGGGGGGGTCTAACTATGGCTACACCTTC. Its translation: CASSLGGSNYGYTF. The V and J genes are TRBV11-2 and TRBJ1-2; a weak D match, TRBD1 (5 bases). Germline CDR1 and CDR2: SGHAT and FQNNGV. V was trimmed by 3 bases and J by 0 bases, leaving 8 bases between them. This CDR3 has 14 amino acids. The full variable domain, its missing parts supplied by reference TRBV11-2 and TRBJ1-2, is EAGVAQSPRYKIIEKRQSVAFWCNPISGHATLYWYQQILGQGPKLLIQFQNNGVVDDSQLPKDRFSAERLKGVDSTLKIQPAKLEDSAVYLCASSLGGSNYGYTFGSGTRLTVV.

This chain uses TRBV27 with TRBJ2-3; D is unresolved. Germline CDR1 MNHEY, CDR2 SMNVEV (reference sequence). There are 14 residues in the CDR3. Deletions cut 5 bases from V and 5 bases from J, with 14 bases between. CDR3 DNA: TGTGCCAGCAGTGACCCGACATTGGGAGATACGCAGTATTTT. Translating it yields CASSDPTLGDTQYF.

This sequence joins TRBV7-9 and TRBJ1-4, with 7 bases aligning to TRBD1. V shed 5 bases, J shed 4 bases, and the junction held 7 bases outside the gene matches. Germline V lookup: CDR1 SEHNR, CDR2 FQNEAQ (reference sequence). The CDR3 covers 15 residues. The CDR3 nucleotides are TGTGCCAGCAGCGAGGGACAGCACGTTAATGAAAAACTGTTTTTT. Encoded protein: CASSEGQHVNEKLFF.

J is TRBJ2-3 and V is TRBV2, with D perhaps TRBD2 (6 bases). Looked up from germline, CDR1 is SNHLY and CDR2 is FYNNEI. This CDR3 contains 13 residues. Trimming removed 6 bases from V and 2 bases from J, with 9 bases in between. CDR3 DNA sequence: TGTGCCAGCAGCCGGGGGTACACAGATACGCAGTATTTT. It specifies CASSRGYTDTQYF.

The chain recombines TRBV2 with TRBJ1-1, with D perhaps matching TRBD1 (6 bases). CDR1 SNHLY and CDR2 FYNNEI come from the germline V gene. V gave up 6 bases and J gave up 7 bases, with 12 bases separating them. This CDR3 spans 12 amino acids. The CDR3 DNA reads as TGTGCCAGCAGAGAAAACAGGGATGAAGCTTTCTTT. It translates to CASRENRDEAFF.

V is TRBV2 and J is TRBJ2-5; 8 bases align to TRBD1. J lost 1 base, V lost 4 bases, and 5 bases had no gene match. This CDR3 is 15 amino acids long. CDR1 and CDR2 from the germline V gene are SNHLY and FYNNEI. DNA of the CDR3: TGTGCCAGCAGTGGGGACAGGCGAAGCCAAGAGACCCAGTACTTC. It translates to CASSGDRRSQETQYF.

The rearrangement links TRBV5-1 to TRBJ2-5, with D possibly matching TRBD2 (6 bases). This CDR3 has 13 residues. CDR1 and CDR2 from the germline V gene are SGHRS and YFSETQ. Trimming removed 4 bases from V and 5 bases from J, with 12 bases in between. CDR3 nucleotide sequence: TGCGCCAGCAGCCGGGACGCGGGGGAGACCCAGTACTTC. It encodes CASSRDAGETQYF.

This clone occurred a few times. The chain is built from TRBV6-6 and TRBJ2-5, with 7 bases aligning to TRBD2. Germline V gives CDR1 MNHNY, CDR2 SVGAGI (reference sequence). Trimming at V came to 4 bases and at J to 3 bases, leaving 2 bases not matched to a gene. The CDR3 spans 13 residues. The CDR3 DNA reads TGTGCCAGCAGTTTCCGGGGGGAAGAGACCCAGTACTTC. This translates into CASSFRGEETQYF.

The chain couples TRBV27 to TRBJ2-3, with 14 bases identical to TRBD2. The CDR3 has 18 amino acids. Unmatched junction bases numbered 12, after V lost 5 bases and J lost 5 bases. Germline V gene sequence: CDR1 MNHEY, CDR2 SMNVEV (reference sequence). The CDR3 nucleotides read TGTGCCAGCAGTGCACCGGGACTAGCGGGAGCACCCGGAGATACGCAGTATTTT. It encodes CASSAPGLAGAPGDTQYF.

V usage is TRBV4-1 and J usage is TRBJ1-1, with 10 bases matching TRBD1. This CDR3 has 13 amino acids. V was pared by 6 bases and J by 6 bases, with 4 bases of the junction left unmatched. Germline V gene lookup returns CDR1 MGHRA and CDR2 YSYEKL. CDR3 in amino acids: CASRPGTGAEAFF. The CDR3 coding sequence is TGCGCCAGCAGGCCCGGGACAGGGGCTGAAGCTTTCTTT.

V and J are TRBV21-1 and TRBJ2-7; TRBD2 was called by the table and not checked on the DNA. TRBV21-1 is marked as a pseudogene. This CDR3 is 14 amino acids long. CDR3 residues: CASTWDFPEGGQYF. The CDR3 DNA reads TGTGCCAGCACCTGGGACTTTCCCGAGGGCGGGCAGTACTTC.

The rearrangement links TRBV10-1 to TRBJ2-7; D might be TRBD1 (6 bases). Trimming left V 5 bases short and J 3 bases short, with 17 bases between. Germline V gene data show CDR1 as WNHNN and CDR2 as SYGVQD (reference sequence). The CDR3 runs to 15 residues. The CDR3 region is CASSPRVGANYEQYF. In DNA, the CDR3 is TGCGCCAGCAGTCCCCGAGTGGGGGCAAACTACGAGCAGTACTTC.

The V and J genes are TRBV6-1 and TRBJ1-3; D perhaps matches TRBD1 (6 bases). Trimming shortened V by 4 bases and J by 0 bases, and 16 bases separated the two germline ends. This CDR3 is 17 amino acids long. The germline gives CDR1 MNHNS, CDR2 SASEGT. CDR3 amino acids: CASSARTDLSSGNTIYF. CDR3 coding DNA: TGTGCCAGCAGTGCAAGGACAGACTTAAGCTCTGGAAACACCATATATTTT.